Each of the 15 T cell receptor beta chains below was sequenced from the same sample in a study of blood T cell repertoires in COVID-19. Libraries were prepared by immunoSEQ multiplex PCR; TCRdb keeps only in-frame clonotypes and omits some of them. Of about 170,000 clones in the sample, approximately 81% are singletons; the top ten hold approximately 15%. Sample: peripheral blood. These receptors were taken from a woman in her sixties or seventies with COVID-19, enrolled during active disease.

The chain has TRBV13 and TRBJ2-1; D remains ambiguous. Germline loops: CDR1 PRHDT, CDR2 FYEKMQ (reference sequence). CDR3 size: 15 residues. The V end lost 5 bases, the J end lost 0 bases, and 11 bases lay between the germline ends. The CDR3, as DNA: TGTGCCAGCAGCCGTTCGATTAGCTCCTACAATGAGCAGTTCTTC. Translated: CASSRSISSYNEQFF.

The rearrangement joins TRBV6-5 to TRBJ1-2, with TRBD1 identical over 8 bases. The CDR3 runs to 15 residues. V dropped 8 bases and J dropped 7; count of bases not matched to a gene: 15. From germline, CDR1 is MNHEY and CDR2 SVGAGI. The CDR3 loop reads CASGIGQGAFGGYTF. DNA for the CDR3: TGTGCCAGCGGGATCGGGCAGGGGGCATTCGGTGGCTACACCTTC.

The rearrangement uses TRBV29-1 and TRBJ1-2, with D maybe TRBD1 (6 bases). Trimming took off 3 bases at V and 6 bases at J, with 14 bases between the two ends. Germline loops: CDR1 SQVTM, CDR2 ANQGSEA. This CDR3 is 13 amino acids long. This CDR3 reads CSVERAGAHGYTF. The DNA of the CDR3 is TGCAGCGTTGAGCGGGCAGGGGCGCATGGCTACACCTTC.

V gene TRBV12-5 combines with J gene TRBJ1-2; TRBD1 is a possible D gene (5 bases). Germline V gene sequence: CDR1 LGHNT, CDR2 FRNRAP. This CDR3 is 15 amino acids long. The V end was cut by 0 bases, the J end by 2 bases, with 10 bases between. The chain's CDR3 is CASGLVVGGNYGYTF. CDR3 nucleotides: TGTGCTAGTGGTTTGGTCGTCGGGGGGAACTATGGCTACACCTTC.

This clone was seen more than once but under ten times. CDR3 amino acids: CASSLSGPGRVRSPLHF. In nucleotides, the CDR3 is TGTGCCAGCAGCTTATCGGGTCCCGGTAGAGTTAGATCACCCCTCCACTTT. J is TRBJ1-6 and V is TRBV5-6; D not resolved. This CDR3 has 17 amino acids. Per the germline V gene, CDR1 is SGHDT and CDR2 is YYEEEE. V gave up 2 bases and J gave up 10 bases, with 22 bases separating them.

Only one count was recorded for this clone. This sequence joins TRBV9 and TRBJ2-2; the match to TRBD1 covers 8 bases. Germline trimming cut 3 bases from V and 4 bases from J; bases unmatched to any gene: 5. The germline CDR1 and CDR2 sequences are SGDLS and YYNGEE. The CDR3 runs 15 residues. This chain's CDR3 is CASSEGQGSTGELFF. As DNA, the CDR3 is TGTGCCAGCAGCGAAGGACAGGGTAGCACCGGGGAGCTGTTTTTT.

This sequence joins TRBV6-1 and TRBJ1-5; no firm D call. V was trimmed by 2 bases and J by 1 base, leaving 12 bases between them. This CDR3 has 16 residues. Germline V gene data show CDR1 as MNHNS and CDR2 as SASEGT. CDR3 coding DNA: TGTGCCAGCAGTGAAATGTGGGCCCGGAGCAATCAGCCCCAGCATTTT. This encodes CASSEMWARSNQPQHF.

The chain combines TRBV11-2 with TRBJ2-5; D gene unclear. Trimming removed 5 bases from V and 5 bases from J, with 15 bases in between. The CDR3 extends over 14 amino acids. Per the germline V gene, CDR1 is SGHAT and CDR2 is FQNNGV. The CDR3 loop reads CASSPPEKLETQYF. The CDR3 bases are TGTGCCAGCAGCCCACCTGAAAAGCTTGAGACCCAGTACTTC.

CDR3 protein: CASSPRQNTGELFF. The CDR3 DNA follows: TGTGCCAGCAGCCCGCGACAGAATACCGGGGAGCTGTTTTTT. The chain combines TRBV11-3 with TRBJ2-2; TRBD1 is a possible D gene (5 bases). Germline V gene data show CDR1 as SGHNT and CDR2 as YENEEA. This CDR3 spans 14 amino acids. Trimming cost V 5 bases and J 5 bases, with 12 bases left between them.

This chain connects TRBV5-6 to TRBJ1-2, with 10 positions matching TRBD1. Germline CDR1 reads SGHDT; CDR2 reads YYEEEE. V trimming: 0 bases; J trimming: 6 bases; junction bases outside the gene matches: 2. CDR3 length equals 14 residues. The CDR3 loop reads CASSLGQGAHGYTF. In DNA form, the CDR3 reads TGTGCCAGCAGCTTGGGACAGGGGGCCCATGGCTACACCTTC. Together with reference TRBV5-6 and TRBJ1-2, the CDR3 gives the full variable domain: DAGVTQSPTHLIKTRGQQVTLRCSPKSGHDTVSWYQQALGQGPQFIFQYYEEEERQRGNFPDRFSGHQFPNYSSELNVNALLLGDSALYLCASSLGQGAHGYTFGSGTRLTVV.

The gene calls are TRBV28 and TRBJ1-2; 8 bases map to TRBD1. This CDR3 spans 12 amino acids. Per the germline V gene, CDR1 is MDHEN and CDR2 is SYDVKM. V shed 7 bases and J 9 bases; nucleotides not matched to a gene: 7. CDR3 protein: CASTLGQGRYTF. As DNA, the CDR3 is TGTGCCAGCACCCTTGGACAGGGACGCTACACCTTC.

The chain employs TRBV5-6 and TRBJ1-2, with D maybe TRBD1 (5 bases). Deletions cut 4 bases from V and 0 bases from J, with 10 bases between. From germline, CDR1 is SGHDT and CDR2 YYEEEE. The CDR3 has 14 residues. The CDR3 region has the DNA TGTGCCAGCAGCGGTGACAGCTCTAACTATGGCTACACCTTC. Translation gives CASSGDSSNYGYTF.

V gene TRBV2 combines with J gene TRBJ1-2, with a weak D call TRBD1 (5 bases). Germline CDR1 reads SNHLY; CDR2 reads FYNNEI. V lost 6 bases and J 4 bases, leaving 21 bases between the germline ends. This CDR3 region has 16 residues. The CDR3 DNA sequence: TGTGCCAGCAGATTTAGACAGATCGGCTCCTTCTATGGCTACACCTTC. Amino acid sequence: CASRFRQIGSFYGYTF.

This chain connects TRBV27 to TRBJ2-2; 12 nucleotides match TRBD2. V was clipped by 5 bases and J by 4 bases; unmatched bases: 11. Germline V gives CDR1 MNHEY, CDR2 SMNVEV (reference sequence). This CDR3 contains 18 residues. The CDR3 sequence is CASSAISTSGSVTGELFF. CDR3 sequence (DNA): TGTGCCAGCAGTGCCATTTCGACTAGCGGGAGTGTCACCGGGGAGCTGTTTTTT.

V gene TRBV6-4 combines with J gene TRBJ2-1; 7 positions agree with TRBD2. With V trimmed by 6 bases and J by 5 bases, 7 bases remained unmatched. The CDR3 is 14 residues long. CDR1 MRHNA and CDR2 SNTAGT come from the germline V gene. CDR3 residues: CASRPTSYDNEQFF. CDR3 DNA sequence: TGTGCCAGCAGACCGACTAGCTACGACAATGAGCAGTTCTTC.